Listed below are T cell receptor beta chains from one sample, sequenced in a study of shared clonotypes between healthy human individuals. Method: immunoSEQ multiplex PCR; TCRdb's copy keeps in-frame clones and lacks some. The repertoire holds hundreds of thousands of clones, with approximately 95% as singletons. The sequencing sample was made of naive CD4+ T cells sorted from blood. These receptors came from a woman in her thirties in good health. Each CDR3 is given with its conserved first and last residue. A D gene is named only where the DNA matches it firmly. Expanded clones get a size class; other rows say once, few or many, or leave the size out.

>TRBD1|TRBV18|TRBJ1-2|NA
CASSPQGADGYTF
TGTGCCAGCTCACCACAGGGGGCCGATGGCTACACCTTC
>NA|TRBV2|TRBJ1-5|NA
CASTDNLGFNQPQHF
TGTGCCAGCACCGACAACCTGGGGTTCAATCAGCCCCAGCATTTT
>TRBD1|TRBV19|TRBJ2-1|NA
CASSIGQGAYNEQFF
TGTGCCAGTAGTATCGGACAGGGGGCCTACAATGAGCAGTTCTTC
>TRBD1|TRBV2|TRBJ2-7|NA
CASTTRGRSNEQYF
TGTGCCAGCACTACCAGGGGGCGGAGTAACGAGCAGTACTTC
>NA|TRBV5-6|TRBJ1-2|NA
CASSRGPVAVGLFNYGYTF
TGTGCCAGCAGCCGAGGCCCCGTGGCCGTCGGACTTTTTAACTATGGCTACACCTTC
>NA|TRBV11-2|TRBJ2-7|NA
CASSLVDRVYEQYF
TGTGCCAGCAGCTTAGTGGACAGAGTTTACGAGCAGTACTTC
>NA|TRBV28|TRBJ1-5|few
CASSYVGGQPQHF
TGTGCCAGCAGTTATGTGGGCGGTCAGCCCCAGCATTTT
>TRBD1|TRBV4-1|TRBJ2-7|NA
CASSKPGGYEQYF
TGCGCCAGCAGCAAACCAGGGGGCTACGAGCAGTACTTC
>NA|TRBV19|TRBJ1-5|NA
CASSIAQGLGDQPQHF
TGTGCCAGTAGTATAGCTCAAGGGCTCGGCGATCAGCCCCAGCATTTT
>NA|TRBV11-2|TRBJ2-3|NA
CASSLIQGGDTQYF
TGTGCCAGCAGCTTAATACAGGGAGGAGATACGCAGTATTTT
>NA|TRBV30|TRBJ1-4|NA
CAWTHGFNEKLFF
TGTGCCTGGACACACGGATTTAATGAAAAACTGTTTTTT
>NA|TRBV29-1|TRBJ1-1|NA
CSVLIVPGENTEAFF
TGCAGCGTCCTAATAGTCCCAGGGGAGAACACTGAAGCTTTCTTT
>NA|TRBV5-1|TRBJ2-2|NA
CASSYDTNTGELFF
TGCGCCAGCAGTTATGATACGAACACCGGGGAGCTGTTTTTT
>TRBD1|TRBV5-6|TRBJ1-6|NA
CASSTGQDGSPLHF
TGTGCCAGCAGCACGGGACAGGACGGTTCACCCCTCCACTTT
>NA|TRBV28|TRBJ1-2|NA
CASNRDRNYGYTF
TGTGCCAGCAACCGGGACCGTAACTATGGCTACACCTTC
>NA|TRBV28|TRBJ2-7|NA
CASSLGGTYEQYF
TGTGCCAGCAGTTTAGGCGGGACCTACGAGCAGTACTTC
>NA|TRBV19|TRBJ2-1|NA
CASSKRGDSYNEQFF
TGTGCCAGTAGCAAACGGGGTGACTCCTACAATGAGCAGTTCTTC
>TRBD2|TRBV4-1|TRBJ2-3|NA
CASSQSPRGTSGSLDTQYF
TGCGCCAGCAGCCAAAGTCCGCGAGGGACTAGCGGGAGCTTAGATACGCAGTATTTT
>NA|TRBV11-1|TRBJ1-1|NA
CASSLMDEGHTEAFF
TGTGCCAGCAGCTTAATGGACGAGGGGCACACTGAAGCTTTCTTT
>TRBD1|TRBV5-4|TRBJ2-7|NA
CASSRWGQMYEQYF
TGTGCCAGCAGCCGATGGGGACAGATGTACGAGCAGTACTTC
>NA|TRBV27|TRBJ2-7|once
CASRAGGSYEQYF
TGTGCCAGCAGAGCTGGAGGTTCCTACGAGCAGTACTTC
>TRBD2|TRBV18|TRBJ2-7|NA
CASSPLASGGYEQYF
TGTGCCAGCTCACCTCTCGCTAGCGGGGGGTACGAGCAGTACTTC
>NA|TRBV29-1|TRBJ2-5|NA
CSGFFETQYF
TGCAGCGGCTTCTTCGAGACCCAGTACTTC
>TRBD2|TRBV18|TRBJ2-1|NA
CASSPREGNNEQFF
TGTGCCAGCTCACCACGGGAGGGTAACAATGAGCAGTTCTTC
>TRBD1|TRBV4-1|TRBJ1-3|NA
CASSQQAGQFFSGNTIYF
TGCGCCAGCAGCCAGCAGGCGGGACAGTTCTTCTCTGGAAACACCATATATTTT
>TRBD2|TRBV28|TRBJ2-5|NA
CASSRTWGLAEETQYF
TGTGCCAGCAGCCGAACCTGGGGACTAGCGGAAGAGACCCAGTACTTC
>NA|TRBV2|TRBJ2-7|NA
CASSATGNSGLEQYF
TGTGCCAGCAGCGCTACCGGGAACTCAGGGCTCGAGCAGTACTTC
>NA|TRBV9|TRBJ1-6|NA
CASSEGSPLHF
TGTGCCAGCAGCGAGGGTTCACCCCTCCACTTT
>NA|TRBV11-2|TRBJ1-5|NA
CASARGDVGQPQHF
TGTGCCTCAGCACGGGGGGACGTCGGGCAGCCCCAGCATTTT
>NA|TRBV7-2|TRBJ2-7|NA
CASSSTTQGPYEQYF
TGTGCCAGCAGCTCAACGACTCAGGGCCCCTACGAGCAGTACTTC
>TRBD1|TRBV9|TRBJ2-5|NA
CASSVGRQGAETQYF
TGTGCCAGCAGCGTAGGTAGACAGGGGGCAGAGACCCAGTACTTC
>NA|TRBV5-1|TRBJ2-2|NA
CASQETGEGGELFF
TGCGCCAGCCAAGAGACAGGGGAGGGCGGGGAGCTGTTTTTT
>NA|TRBV11-3|TRBJ2-7|NA
CASSPDGTTQGQYF
TGTGCCAGCAGCCCCGACGGGACCACGCAGGGGCAGTACTTC
>TRBD2|TRBV7-2|TRBJ2-7|NA
CASSRTSPYEQYF
TGTGCCAGCAGTCGGACTAGCCCATACGAGCAGTACTTC
>NA|TRBV29-1|TRBJ2-7|NA
CSTSDSYRYEQYF
TGCAGCACCAGCGACAGTTACAGATACGAGCAGTACTTC
>NA|TRBV11-2|TRBJ2-1|NA
CASSQGTYNEQFF
TGTGCCAGCAGCCAGGGGACCTACAATGAGCAGTTCTTC
>NA|TRBV18|TRBJ2-5|NA
CASSPRSAQETQYF
TGTGCCAGCTCACCAAGGTCGGCGCAAGAGACCCAGTACTTC
>NA|TRBV10-3|TRBJ2-7|NA
CAISESKISYEQYF
TGTGCCATCAGTGAGTCGAAGATTTCCTACGAGCAGTACTTC
>NA|TRBV9|TRBJ2-3|NA
CASWADTQYF
TGTGCCAGCTGGGCAGATACGCAGTATTTT
>TRBD2|TRBV27|TRBJ2-1|NA
CASSFWGGEYNEQFF
TGTGCCAGCAGTTTTTGGGGAGGGGAATACAATGAGCAGTTCTTC
>NA|TRBV6-5|TRBJ2-7|NA
CASSSQGGRYEQYF
TGTGCCAGCAGTTCCCAGGGGGGTCGATACGAGCAGTACTTC
>NA|TRBV7-2|TRBJ2-7|NA
CASSLRRLSEQYF
TGTGCCAGCAGCTTACGGAGGCTTTCCGAGCAGTACTTC
>NA|TRBV7-9|TRBJ2-1|NA
CATRGSQGIFYNEQFF
TGTGCCACTAGGGGGTCGCAGGGGATTTTCTACAATGAGCAGTTCTTC
>NA|TRBV7-8|TRBJ2-7|NA
CASSPKTWTAQTTYEQYF
TGTGCCAGCAGCCCAAAGACTTGGACAGCACAAACCACCTACGAGCAGTACTTC
>TRBD1|TRBV28|TRBJ2-7|NA
CASSSARGPVVYEQYF
TGTGCCAGCAGTTCCGCTAGGGGGCCCGTCGTCTACGAGCAGTACTTC
>TRBD1|TRBV19|TRBJ1-2|NA
CASSEQGASWYGYTF
TGTGCCAGTAGTGAACAGGGGGCCTCTTGGTATGGCTACACCTTC
>NA|TRBV28|TRBJ2-5|NA
CASSPGDLGGIETQYF
TGTGCCAGCAGTCCTGGGGACCTAGGGGGAATAGAGACCCAGTACTTC
>NA|TRBV15|TRBJ2-3|NA
CATSRRADTQYF
TGTGCCACCAGCCGCAGGGCGGATACGCAGTATTTT
>NA|TRBV28|TRBJ2-7|NA
CASSDIAFPGRPPYEQYF
TGTGCCAGCAGTGACATAGCTTTTCCGGGACGACCCCCCTACGAGCAGTACTTC
>NA|TRBV6-5|TRBJ1-3|NA
CASRRTDSGNTIYF
TGTGCCAGCAGGAGGACTGACTCTGGAAACACCATATATTTT
>NA|TRBV21-1|TRBJ2-4|NA
CASRVRRLLAKNIQYF
TGTGCCAGCAGGGTAAGGAGGTTATTAGCCAAAAACATTCAGTACTTC
>TRBD2|TRBV4-2|TRBJ2-3|NA
CASSQVDGGGSTDTQYF
TGTGCCAGCAGCCAAGTCGATGGGGGGGGAAGCACAGATACGCAGTATTTT